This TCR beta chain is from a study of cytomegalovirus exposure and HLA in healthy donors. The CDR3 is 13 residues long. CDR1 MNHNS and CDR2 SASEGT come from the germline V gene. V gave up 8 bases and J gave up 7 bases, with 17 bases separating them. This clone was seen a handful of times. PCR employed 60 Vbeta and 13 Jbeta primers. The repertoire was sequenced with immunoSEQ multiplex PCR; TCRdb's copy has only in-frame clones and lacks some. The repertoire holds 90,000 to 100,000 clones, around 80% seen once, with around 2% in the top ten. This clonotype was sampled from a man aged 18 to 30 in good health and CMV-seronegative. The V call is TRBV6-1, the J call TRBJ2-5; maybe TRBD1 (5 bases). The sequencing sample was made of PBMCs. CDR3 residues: CASFKAGLMTQYF. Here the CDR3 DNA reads TGTGCCAGCTTCAAGGCAGGGCTAATGACCCAGTACTTC.